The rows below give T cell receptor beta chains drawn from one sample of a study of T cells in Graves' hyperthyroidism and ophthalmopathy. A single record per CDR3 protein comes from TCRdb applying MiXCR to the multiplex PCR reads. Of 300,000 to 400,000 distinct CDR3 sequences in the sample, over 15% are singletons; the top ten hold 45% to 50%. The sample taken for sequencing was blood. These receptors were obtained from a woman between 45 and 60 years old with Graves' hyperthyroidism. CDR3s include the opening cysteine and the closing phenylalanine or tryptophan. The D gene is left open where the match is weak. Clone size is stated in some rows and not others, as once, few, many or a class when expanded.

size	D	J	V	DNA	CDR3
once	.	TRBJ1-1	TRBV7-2	TGTGCCAGCAGCTTAGATGGGGGCACCAACACTGAAGCTTTCTTT	CASSLDGGTNTEAFF
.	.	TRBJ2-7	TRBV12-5	TGTGCTAGTGGTTTGGTACTTTGGACACGGTCCTCCTACGAGCAGTACTTC	CASGLVLWTRSSYEQYF
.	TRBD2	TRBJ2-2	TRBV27	TGTGCCAGCAGTTTAACTAGCGTGGTATTGTCCGGGGAGCTGTTTTTT	CASSLTSVVLSGELFF
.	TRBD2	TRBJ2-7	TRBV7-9	TGTGCCAGCAGCTTAGAGACTAGCGGGAGGTCGAGGGAGCAGTACTTC	CASSLETSGRSREQYF
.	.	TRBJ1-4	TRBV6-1	TGTGCCAGCATGGAGGGAGAAAAACTGTTTTTT	CASMEGEKLFF
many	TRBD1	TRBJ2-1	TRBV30	TGTGCCTGGAACCCAACAGGGACAGGGAATGAGCAGTTCTTC	CAWNPTGTGNEQFF
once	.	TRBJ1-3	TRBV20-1	TGCAGTGCTAAGGGCCCCTCTGGAGACACCATATATTTT	CSAKGPSGDTIYF
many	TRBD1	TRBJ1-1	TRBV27	TGTGCCAGCAGCCCTACATTCCAGGGGGCGTACACTGAAGCTTTCTTT	CASSPTFQGAYTEAFF
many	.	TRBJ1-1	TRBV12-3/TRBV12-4	TGTGCCAGCAGCCCTCCCCCATGGCAGTCGAACACTGAAGCTTTCTTT	CASSPPPWQSNTEAFF
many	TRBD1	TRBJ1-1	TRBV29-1	TGCAGCGTTGATGATAGGGGGACAGGGGGGCCGGAAGCTTTCTTT	CSVDDRGTGGPEAFF
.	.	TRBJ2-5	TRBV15	TGTGCCACCAGCAGAGATGGAACAGGTCAAGAGACCCAGTACTTC	CATSRDGTGQETQYF
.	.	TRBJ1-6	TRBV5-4	TGTGCCAGCATCCCCCCAGGGAATTCACCCCTCCACTTT	CASIPPGNSPLHF
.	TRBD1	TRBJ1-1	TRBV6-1	TGTGCCAGCAGTGAATGGGGAAGGGACAGGGCGGCGAACACTGAAGCTTTCTTT	CASSEWGRDRAANTEAFF
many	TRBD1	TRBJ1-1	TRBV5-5	TGTGCCAGCAGCATCATGACAGGGGTGGAAGCTTTCTTT	CASSIMTGVEAFF
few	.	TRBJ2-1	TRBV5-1	TGCGCCAGCAGCGAACGGGATCCCTACAATGAGCAGTTCTTC	CASSERDPYNEQFF
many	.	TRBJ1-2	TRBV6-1	TGTGCCAGCAGTCTCCTCTCCGGGACCTCAGACGTGGGGGGCTACACCTTC	CASSLLSGTSDVGGYTF
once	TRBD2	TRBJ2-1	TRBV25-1	TGTGCCAGCAGTGAGGGCTTGCTAAGCGGGAGGTTCTACAATGAGCAGTTCTTC	CASSEGLLSGRFYNEQFF
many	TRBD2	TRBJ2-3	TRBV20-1	TGCAGTGCTAGCAGCGGTGGCGCGGGAGCGAGCACAGATACGCAGTATTTT	CSASSGGAGASTDTQYF
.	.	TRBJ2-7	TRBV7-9	TGTGCCAGCAGCTTAGAAACCGAGCAGTACTTC	CASSLETEQYF
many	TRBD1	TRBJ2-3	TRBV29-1	TGCAGCGTTGACGGGGACAGGGGAACAGATACGCAGTATTTT	CSVDGDRGTDTQYF
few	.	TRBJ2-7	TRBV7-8	TGTGCCAGCGGGAGGGGGGGTCCGGGCTACGAGCAGTACTTC	CASGRGGPGYEQYF
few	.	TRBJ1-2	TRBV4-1	TGCGCCAGCAGCCAAGCCAACAGGGCCTATGGCTACACCTTC	CASSQANRAYGYTF
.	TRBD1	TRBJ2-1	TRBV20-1	TGCAGTGCGGACAGGGAGTACAATGAGCAGTTCTTC	CSADREYNEQFF
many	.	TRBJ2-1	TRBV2	TGTGCCAGCAGGGCGGACAGAAACAATGAGCAGTTCTTC	CASRADRNNEQFF
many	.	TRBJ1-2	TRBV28	TGTGCCAGCAGTTCAGCGGGACTCTTCCTTAACTATGGCTACACCTTC	CASSSAGLFLNYGYTF
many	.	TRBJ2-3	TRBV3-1	TGTGCCAGCAGTCCGTCTGGGGCCCCAGATACGCAGTATTTT	CASSPSGAPDTQYF
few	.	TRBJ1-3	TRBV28	TGTGCCAGCAGTTTTCGTCAGCTCTCTGGAAACACCATATATTTT	CASSFRQLSGNTIYF
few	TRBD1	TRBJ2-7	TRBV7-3	TGTGCCAGCAGCTTATTCTCGGGACAGCCCTTGGACGAGCAGTACTTC	CASSLFSGQPLDEQYF
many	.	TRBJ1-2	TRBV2	TGTGCCAGCAGTGAAAGGGTCGATACCGCCTATGGCTACACCTTC	CASSERVDTAYGYTF
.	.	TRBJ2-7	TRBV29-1	TGCAGCGTTGGGACCTTCTACGAGCAGTACTTC	CSVGTFYEQYF
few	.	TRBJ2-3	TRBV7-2	TGTGCCAGCAGCTCAGGGCAGCCCGTAGATACGCAGTATTTT	CASSSGQPVDTQYF
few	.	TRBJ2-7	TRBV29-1	TGCAGCGTTGTTTGGACGAGCTCCTACGAGCAGTACTTC	CSVVWTSSYEQYF
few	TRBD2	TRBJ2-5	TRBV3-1	TGTGCCAGCAGCCGGACTAGCAGACAAGAGACCCAGTACTTC	CASSRTSRQETQYF
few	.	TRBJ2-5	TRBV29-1	TGCAGCGTTGAGTTCTCATCTTCAGAGACCCAGTACTTC	CSVEFSSSETQYF
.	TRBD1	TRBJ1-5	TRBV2	TGTGCCAGCAAGGGGGCGGTTGAGGGGGGTCAGCATTTT	CASKGAVEGGQHF
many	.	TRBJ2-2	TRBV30	TGTGCCTGGATTCAGGGCCCCGGGGAGCTGTTTTTT	CAWIQGPGELFF
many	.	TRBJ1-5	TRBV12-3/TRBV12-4	TGTGCCAGCAGTTTAAATCACGAGCAGCCCCAGCATTTT	CASSLNHEQPQHF